This entry is about one T cell receptor (beta chain). Its antigen is unknown. CDR3 length: 16 amino acids. Unmatched junction bases numbered 8, after V lost 4 bases and J lost 4 bases. The germline V gene has CDR1 MNHEY and CDR2 SMNVEV (reference sequence). This specimen comes from a study of T cell responses to AZD1222 COVID-19 vaccine. General observations from the study: At 160-218 and 743-854, vaccine-associated CD4 TCRs were dominant, and they spanned spike. Repertoires were obtained solely post-peak T cell response. There were mostly white British donors and more females than males, and clonal diversity was possibly underestimated.

Profiled with immunoSEQ multiplex PCR; TCRdb holds only in-frame clones, not every one. In the table there are approximately 180,000 clones, approximately 90% of which are singletons. The gene calls are TRBV27 and TRBJ1-4; TRBD1 aligns across 8 bases. The source of this sequence is an adult who received the MenACWY meningococcal vaccine as a control. Sample: peripheral blood, taken 28 days after the second dose of the MenACWY control vaccine. CDR3 sequence: CASSSMVTGGNEKLFF. DNA of the CDR3: TGTGCCAGCAGTTCCATGGTAACAGGGGGTAATGAAAAACTGTTTTTT.